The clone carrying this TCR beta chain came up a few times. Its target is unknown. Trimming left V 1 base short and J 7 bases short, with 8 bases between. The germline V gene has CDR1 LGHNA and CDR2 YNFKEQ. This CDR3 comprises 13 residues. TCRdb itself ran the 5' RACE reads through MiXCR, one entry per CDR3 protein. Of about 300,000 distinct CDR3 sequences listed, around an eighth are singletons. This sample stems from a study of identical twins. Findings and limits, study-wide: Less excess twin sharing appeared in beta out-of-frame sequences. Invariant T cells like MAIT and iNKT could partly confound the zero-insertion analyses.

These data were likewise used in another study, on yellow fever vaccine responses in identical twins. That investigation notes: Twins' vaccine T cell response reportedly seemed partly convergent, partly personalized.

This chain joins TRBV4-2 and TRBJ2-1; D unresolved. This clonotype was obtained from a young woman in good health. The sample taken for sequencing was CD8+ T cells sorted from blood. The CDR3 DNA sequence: TGTGCCAGCAGCCAAGTCGGTGGGAATGAGCAGTTCTTC. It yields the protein CASSQVGGNEQFF.